These 23 T cell receptor beta chains were sequenced from one sample in a study of radiation and T cells in renal cell carcinoma. Time point of the sample: blood 2 weeks post-SBRT. Noted treatment: 15 Gy SBRT to primary tumor, nephrectomy 4 weeks later. The repertoire was sequenced with immunoSEQ multiplex PCR; TCRdb's copy has only in-frame clones and lacks some. The table lists about 120,000 clones, over 75% of them singletons. Material: blood, obtained from a patient whose treatment included radiotherapy and nephrectomy. These receptors originate from an older woman with renal cell carcinoma.

This clone was found a few times. The chain couples TRBV5-1 to TRBJ1-1; D remains ambiguous. Trimming took 5 bases from V and 5 from J, leaving 7 bases between them. The CDR3 is 11 amino acids. Per germline, CDR1 SGHRS and CDR2 YFSETQ. CDR3 protein: CASRFATEAFF. The DNA for the CDR3 is TGCGCCAGCAGATTTGCGACTGAAGCTTTCTTT.

In nucleotides, the CDR3 is TGCAGCGTTGTCCTCGTCAGGGGAGAGACCCAGTACTTC. This encodes CSVVLVRGETQYF. The V and J genes are TRBV29-1 and TRBJ2-5, with D perhaps matching TRBD1 (6 bases). The germline V gene has CDR1 SQVTM and CDR2 ANQGSEA. The CDR3 has 13 amino acids. Trimming pared 4 bases from V and 4 bases from J, leaving 13 bases between.

The chain joins TRBV5-6 to TRBJ1-1; D gene ambiguous. Trimming removed 4 bases from V and 0 bases from J, with 13 bases in between. From germline, CDR1 is SGHDT and CDR2 YYEEEE. The CDR3 totals 15 residues. The CDR3 sequence is CASSKSRVLNTEAFF. Written as DNA, the CDR3 is TGTGCCAGCAGCAAATCTCGGGTCCTGAACACTGAAGCTTTCTTT.

The chain has TRBV23-1 and TRBJ1-6; tentatively, D is TRBD1 (6 bases). TRBV23-1 is treated as an ORF (open reading frame) with a function not yet certain. The CDR3 length is 17 residues. With 4 bases removed from V and 1 base from J, the gap between germline ends came to 14 bases. DNA of the CDR3: TGCGCCAGCAGTCGAACAGGGTCTCGATCCTATAATTCACCCCTCCACTTT. It encodes CASSRTGSRSYNSPLHF.

The rearrangement links TRBV11-2 to TRBJ1-1; a possible D gene is TRBD1 (5 bases). CDR1 and CDR2 (germline): SGHAT, FQNNGV. Trimming shortened V by 1 base and J by 1 base, and 10 bases separated the two germline ends. The CDR3 runs to 15 residues. CDR3: CASSLVGGTNTEAFF. In nucleotides, the CDR3 is TGTGCCAGCAGCTTAGTTGGGGGGACGAACACTGAAGCTTTCTTT.

J is TRBJ1-2 and V is TRBV6-5; D not resolved. Trimming cost V 6 bases and J 1 base, with 9 bases left between them. CDR3 size: 13 residues. Germline values: CDR1 MNHEY, CDR2 SVGAGI. The DNA for the CDR3 is TGTGCCAGCAGGCTGACCATTAACTATGGCTACACCTTC. Protein: CASRLTINYGYTF.

The chain has TRBV4-1 and TRBJ1-3, with a weak D call TRBD1 (5 bases). This CDR3 is built from 14 residues. The germline CDR1 and CDR2 sequences are MGHRA and YSYEKL. Trimming removed 1 base from V and 4 bases from J, with 8 bases in between. For the CDR3, the DNA is TGCGCCAGCAGCCAAGGGGGCCAAGGAAACACCATATATTTT. Translated, it gives CASSQGGQGNTIYF.

This chain links TRBV4-1 with TRBJ2-3; 10 bases align to TRBD2. The CDR3 loop spans 17 amino acids. Trimming at V came to 0 bases and at J to 2 bases, leaving 5 bases not matched to a gene. Looked up from germline, CDR1 is MGHRA and CDR2 is YSYEKL. Here the CDR3 DNA reads TGCGCCAGCAGCCAAGAATCGGGGACTAGCGTCACAGATACGCAGTATTTT. Amino acid sequence: CASSQESGTSVTDTQYF.

The chain links TRBV7-9 to TRBJ2-5, with 8 bases matching TRBD1. Germline CDR1 is SEHNR and CDR2 is FQNEAQ (reference sequence). Losses at the gene ends were 5 bases for V and 2 bases for J; bases not matched to a gene: 7. The CDR3 covers 15 residues. DNA for the CDR3: TGTGCCAGCAGCCCTCCCGGGGACAGGCAAGAGACCCAGTACTTC. Protein product: CASSPPGDRQETQYF.

The rearrangement links TRBV7-2 to TRBJ2-3; D not resolved. Per germline, CDR1 SGHTA and CDR2 FQGNSA. Between the trimmed V and J ends, which lost 4 bases and 1 base, there was a span of 6 bases. The CDR3 loop spans 13 amino acids. The CDR3 region is CASSYDRTDTQYF. DNA of the CDR3: TGTGCCAGCAGCTATGATCGCACAGATACGCAGTATTTT. Looking up the rest from reference TRBV7-2 and TRBJ2-3 gives the full variable domain: GAGVSQSPSNKVTEKGKDVELRCDPISGHTALYWYRQSLGQGLEFLIYFQGNSAPDKSGLPSDRFSAERTGGSVSTLTIQRTQQEDSAVYLCASSYDRTDTQYFGPGTRLTVL.

This chain uses TRBV10-3 with TRBJ1-2, with TRBD1 matching 9 bases. Germline CDR1 and CDR2: ENHRY and SYGVKD. V gave up 4 bases and J gave up 2 bases; unmatched junction bases: 11. The CDR3 runs to 17 residues. CDR3 in amino acids: CAISGTGTGMPNYGYTF. In DNA, the CDR3 is TGTGCCATCAGTGGTACCGGGACAGGGATGCCCAACTATGGCTACACCTTC.

The rearrangement joins TRBV11-2 to TRBJ1-2; D gene uncertain. V dropped 5 bases and J dropped 4 bases, with 14 bases sitting between them. Germline CDR1 SGHAT, CDR2 FQNNGV. The CDR3 runs 14 residues. CDR3 bases: TGTGCCAGCAGCCCCCCGGGGAGGAGCTATGGCTACACCTTC. The encoded protein is CASSPPGRSYGYTF.

This clone was counted between two and nine times. The chain employs TRBV7-2 and TRBJ2-7; TRBD2 might be the D (6 bases). Trimming stripped 5 bases from V and 3 bases from J, with 17 bases between. The CDR3 length is 15 residues. The germline V gene encodes CDR1 SGHTA and CDR2 FQGNSA. The CDR3 bases are TGTGCCAGCAGCCCGAGATCGGACGGGGGCTACGAGCAGTACTTC. It is translated as CASSPRSDGGYEQYF.

The chain employs TRBV5-1 and TRBJ1-1; a weak D match, TRBD1 (6 bases). This CDR3 spans 15 amino acids. Germline V gene sequence: CDR1 SGHRS, CDR2 YFSETQ. Deletions cut 3 bases from V and 3 bases from J, with 15 bases between. Here the CDR3 reads CASSSLQGGDTEAFF. CDR3 bases: TGCGCCAGCAGCTCCCTACAGGGAGGCGACACTGAAGCTTTCTTT.

The chain employs TRBV28 and TRBJ1-1; possibly TRBD1 for D (5 bases). The CDR3 loop spans 12 amino acids. With 4 bases removed from V and 8 bases from J, the gap between germline ends came to 11 bases. Looked up from germline, CDR1 is MDHEN and CDR2 is SYDVKM. The CDR3 loop reads CASSYWGPEAFF. The CDR3 bases are TGTGCCAGCAGTTATTGGGGCCCCGAAGCTTTCTTT.

The chain couples TRBV27 to TRBJ1-2; no clear D gene. In germline, CDR1 is MNHEY, CDR2 SMNVEV (reference sequence). The CDR3 runs 13 residues. The V end was cut by 4 bases, the J end by 7 bases, with 13 bases between. In nucleotides, the CDR3 is TGTGCCAGCAGTTCACCAGGATCCTCTGGCTACACCTTC. Amino acid sequence: CASSSPGSSGYTF.

This clone was seen many times. The J gene is TRBJ1-2, the V gene TRBV18, with D unresolved. The CDR3 spans 13 residues. CDR1 and CDR2 (germline): KGHSH, LQKENI. V was trimmed by 6 bases and J by 8 bases, leaving 16 bases between them. This CDR3 is CASSPAEARGYTF. CDR3 nucleotides: TGTGCCAGCTCGCCGGCCGAGGCGAGGGGCTACACCTTC.

V usage is TRBV11-2 and J usage is TRBJ1-1; no clear D gene. V lost 0 bases and J lost 3, with 11 bases in between. Looked up from germline, CDR1 is SGHAT and CDR2 is FQNNGV. This CDR3 region has 15 residues. CDR3 in amino acids: CASSLDPMVDTEAFF. CDR3 nucleotide sequence: TGTGCCAGCAGCTTAGATCCGATGGTTGACACTGAAGCTTTCTTT.

The rearrangement uses TRBV19 and TRBJ1-1; TRBD1 matches 7 bases. Germline V CDR1 and CDR2: LNHDA, SQIVND (reference sequence). The length of the CDR3 is 12 residues. Trimming took 7 bases from V and 4 from J; bases not matched to a gene: 3. CDR3 in amino acids: CASTDRPTEAFF. The CDR3 DNA is TGTGCCAGTACGGACAGGCCCACTGAAGCTTTCTTT.

The rearrangement joins TRBV5-1 to TRBJ2-3; 7 bases are a match to TRBD1. The germline gives CDR1 SGHRS, CDR2 YFSETQ. CDR3 length equals 16 residues. The V segment lost 4 bases and the J segment 0 bases; nucleotides outside the gene matches: 8. The DNA for the CDR3 is TGCGCCAGCAGCCTGCTAGGGGACAGTAGCACAGATACGCAGTATTTT. This sequence encodes CASSLLGDSSTDTQYF.

V and J are TRBV18 and TRBJ2-5; the D gene could be TRBD1 or TRBD2 (5 bases each). The CDR3 extends over 11 amino acids. V gave up 6 bases and J gave up 13 bases, with 15 bases separating them. Germline CDR1 is KGHSH and CDR2 is LQKENI. The CDR3, as DNA: TGTGCCAGCTCCGTTAGGGACCCGTTGTACTTC. Translation gives CASSVRDPLYF.

The genes are TRBV6-6 and TRBJ2-1, with D perhaps TRBD1 (6 bases). The CDR3 loop spans 12 amino acids. Per the germline V gene, CDR1 is MNHNY and CDR2 is SVGAGI (reference sequence). The germline V and J ends were trimmed by 7 bases and 4 bases, with 8 bases remaining between them. CDR3 sequence: CASTGVYNEQFF. CDR3 DNA: TGTGCCAGCACAGGGGTATACAATGAGCAGTTCTTC.

The V and J genes are TRBV2 and TRBJ2-7; D perhaps matches TRBD2 (7 bases). V was cut by 6 bases and J by 6 bases, with 21 bases left in between. This CDR3 comprises 15 residues. Germline V gene lookup returns CDR1 SNHLY and CDR2 FYNNEI. Here the CDR3 DNA reads TGTGCCAGCAGCCCCATAAGGGGGGGCGAGGGCGAGCAGTACTTC. As protein: CASSPIRGGEGEQYF.